Listed here is a single TCR beta chain. Its antigen is not known. Each CDR3 protein is one row after TCRdb ran MiXCR on the 5' RACE reads. The sample includes 450,000 or so distinct CDR3 sequences, around a quarter of them seen just once. This sample was taken from a study of T-cell memory formation after mild COVID-19. Study-wide background: The two donors had largely donor-specific TCR clusters.

Study-level results: Memory cells collected pre-infection included some clones that later responded, suggesting cross-reactive memory joined. Clones contracting day 15 to 85 were balanced CD4/CD8; later expanders leaned CD4+. CD4+ clones that contracted lay mainly in CM and EM; CD8+ ones lay in EMRA.

V lost 1 base, J lost 6 bases, and 14 bases lay in between. Germline loops: CDR1 SGHTA, CDR2 FQGTGA. The CDR3 covers 15 residues. The specimen was PBMCs or a T cell subset sorted from them (not recorded which). The receptor comes from an adult woman who had mild COVID-19 (a few samples of this study predate the infection). Cell type and time point are not known. The chain links TRBV7-3 to TRBJ2-3; no firm D call. The CDR3, as DNA: TGTGCCAGCAGCTTAAATGCCGGGTACATGGATACGCAGTATTTT. Encoded protein: CASSLNAGYMDTQYF.